The T cell receptor beta chain described here comes from a study of OX40 agonist ivuxolimab in advanced cancers. CDR1 is ENHRY and CDR2 is SYGVKD in the germline V gene. The CDR3 covers 15 residues. With V trimmed by 3 bases and J by 2 bases, 7 bases remained unmatched. Profiled with immunoSEQ multiplex PCR; TCRdb holds only in-frame clones, not every one. Counted here are approximately 82,000 clones, 70% to 90% occurring once; the ten biggest clones make up over 0.7%. On this clone itself: What it binds is not known.

Study observations and caveats: There were, on average, more expanded clones in CD8+ T cells than in CD4+.

The chain links TRBV10-3 to TRBJ2-7, with 7 bases aligning to TRBD2. The source of this sequence is an adult with an advanced solid tumor such as melanoma, head and neck, liver or kidney cancer. The sequences come from CD4+ or CD8+ T cells sorted from blood, collected in a trial of the OX40 agonist ivuxolimab. CDR3 bases: TGTGCCATCAGTGACGGGGCGGGGGACGCCTACGAGCAGTACTTC. This gives the protein CAISDGAGDAYEQYF.